The rows below give T cell receptor beta chains drawn from one sample of a study of cytomegalovirus exposure and HLA in healthy donors. Only in-frame clones appear in the TCRdb table, and some are missing; sequencing was by immunoSEQ multiplex PCR. The listing contains about 110,000 clones. Sequencing used PBMCs. These receptors were obtained from a middle-aged man in good health and CMV-seronegative. CDR3s include the opening cysteine and the closing phenylalanine or tryptophan. Each record gives: CDR3 length, J gene, D gene, V gene, CDR3 protein, CDR3 DNA. A D gene is named only where the DNA matches it firmly.

14	TRBJ1-1	TRBD1	TRBV5-1	CASSGQGGGTEAFF	TGCGCCAGCAGCGGACAGGGAGGCGGCACTGAAGCTTTCTTT
16	TRBJ1-4	NA	TRBV4-1	CASSQDLGRADGKLFF	TGCGCCAGCAGCCAAGATCTGGGCCGTGCCGACGGAAAACTGTTTTTT
14	TRBJ2-5	NA	TRBV4-3	CASSPGQYQETQYF	TGCGCCAGCAGCCCCGGACAGTACCAAGAGACCCAGTACTTC
18	TRBJ2-3	NA	TRBV27	CASSLKPGRGGVADTQYF	TGTGCCAGCAGTCTTAAACCAGGTCGGGGTGGTGTGGCAGATACGCAGTATTTT
14	TRBJ1-4	NA	TRBV7-9	CASSLTATNEKLFF	TGTGCCAGCAGCTTGACAGCAACTAATGAAAAACTGTTTTTT
15	TRBJ2-1	TRBD2	TRBV9	CAGSLDGTSGNEQFF	TGTGCCGGCAGCTTGGACGGGACTAGCGGCAATGAGCAGTTCTTC
14	TRBJ1-5	NA	TRBV5-1	CASSLVPGRQPQHF	TGCGCCAGCAGCTTGGTACCAGGGCGTCAGCCCCAGCATTTT
16	TRBJ2-7	TRBD2	TRBV5-4	CASSPQTSGASYEQYF	TGTGCCAGCAGCCCGCAGACTAGCGGGGCGTCCTACGAGCAGTACTTC
13	TRBJ1-1	NA	TRBV5-5	CASSSIAGSEAFF	TGTGCCAGCAGCTCCATCGCGGGCTCTGAAGCTTTCTTT
15	TRBJ2-5	TRBD1	TRBV2	CASSERTGLKETQYF	TGTGCCAGCAGTGAACGGACAGGGCTTAAAGAGACCCAGTACTTC
18	TRBJ1-2	TRBD1	TRBV4-3	CASSQPAAGQGPNYGYTF	TGCGCCAGCAGCCAACCTGCGGCGGGACAGGGGCCTAACTATGGCTACACCTTC
15	TRBJ1-2	TRBD1	TRBV6-6	CASSWGQGTNYGYTF	TGTGCCAGCAGTTGGGGACAGGGAACTAACTATGGCTACACCTTC
13	TRBJ1-1	NA	TRBV9	CASSPRGGVGAFF	TGTGCCAGCAGCCCGAGAGGGGGGGTAGGCGCTTTCTTT
16	TRBJ2-7	TRBD2	TRBV5-6	CASSSVGGRASYEQYF	TGTGCCAGCAGCTCGGTGGGCGGGAGGGCCTCCTACGAGCAGTACTTC
14	TRBJ2-7	TRBD1	TRBV6-5	CASSSLGQRYEQYF	TGTGCCAGCAGTTCCTTGGGACAGCGCTACGAGCAGTACTTC
13	TRBJ2-7	NA	TRBV6-5	CASTKPGLLEQYF	TGTGCCAGCACCAAACCGGGACTCCTCGAGCAGTACTTC
16	TRBJ2-1	TRBD2	TRBV5-4	CASSYLAGGIYNEQFF	TGTGCCAGCAGCTATCTAGCGGGAGGGATATACAATGAGCAGTTCTTC
13	TRBJ2-5	TRBD2	TRBV6-5	CASRKRGGVTQYF	TGTGCCAGCAGAAAGCGGGGGGGCGTGACCCAGTACTTC
16	TRBJ1-6	TRBD1	TRBV6-5	CASSYGTGRYNSPLHF	TGTGCCAGCAGCTACGGGACAGGGAGGTATAATTCACCCCTCCACTTT
14	TRBJ1-1	NA	TRBV4-3	CASSPTVVLGEAFF	TGCGCCAGCAGTCCGACAGTTGTACTGGGGGAAGCTTTCTTT
12	TRBJ1-2	NA	TRBV5-1	CASSPNRDGYTF	TGCGCCAGCAGCCCGAACAGGGATGGCTACACCTTC
16	TRBJ2-2	TRBD1	TRBV5-1	CASSDRGPTNTGELFF	TGCGCCAGCAGTGACAGGGGGCCAACGAACACCGGGGAGCTGTTTTTT
16	TRBJ1-2	NA	TRBV4-1	CASSPRSGTPNYGYTF	TGCGCCAGCAGCCCGCGATCCGGGACACCCAACTATGGCTACACCTTC
16	TRBJ2-7	TRBD2	TRBV27	CASSLSPRRGGREQYF	TGTGCCAGCAGTTTATCCCCTCGGCGGGGGGGCCGCGAGCAGTACTTC
12	TRBJ1-5	TRBD1	TRBV30	CAWGQGWQPQHF	TGTGCCTGGGGACAGGGATGGCAGCCCCAGCATTTT
13	TRBJ1-1	NA	TRBV18	CASSPEANTEAFF	TGTGCCAGCTCACCCGAGGCTAACACTGAAGCTTTCTTT
16	TRBJ2-1	TRBD2	TRBV4-3	CASSPVGAGGHSEQFF	TGCGCCAGCAGCCCCGTCGGGGCGGGGGGGCACAGTGAGCAGTTCTTC
14	TRBJ2-7	NA	TRBV5-1	CASSLRRGQYEQYF	TGCGCCAGCAGCTTGAGACGCGGGCAATACGAGCAGTACTTC
16	TRBJ2-1	TRBD2	TRBV29-1	CSVVGLAGSSYNEQFF	TGCAGCGTTGTCGGGCTAGCGGGGAGCTCCTACAATGAGCAGTTCTTC
16	TRBJ2-1	TRBD2	TRBV27	CASSLTSGSLYNEQFF	TGTGCCAGCAGTTTAACTAGCGGGAGTCTCTACAATGAGCAGTTCTTC
16	TRBJ2-7	TRBD1	TRBV6-1	CASSEAGPGQRPEQYF	TGTGCCAGCAGTGAAGCCGGCCCGGGACAGCGTCCCGAGCAGTACTTC
13	TRBJ1-1	NA	TRBV7-6	CASSHGQNTEAFF	TGTGCCAGCAGCCACGGACAGAACACTGAAGCTTTCTTT
15	TRBJ1-5	NA	TRBV6-6	CASKALLSEHQPQHF	TGTGCCAGCAAGGCCCTACTTTCGGAGCATCAGCCCCAGCATTTT
18	TRBJ2-3	TRBD2	TRBV5-1	CASSLEDYRRGFTDTQYF	TGCGCCAGCAGCTTGGAAGATTATCGGCGGGGGTTCACAGATACGCAGTATTTT
15	TRBJ1-1	NA	TRBV19	CASSIRGLMNTEDFF	TGTGCCAGTAGTATTCGAGGTCTTATGAACACTGAAGATTTCTTT
14	TRBJ2-5	NA	TRBV7-9	CASRERTSQETQYF	TGTGCCAGCAGAGAAAGGACAAGCCAAGAGACCCAGTACTTC
17	TRBJ2-2	TRBD2	TRBV9	CASSVGASGGNTGELFF	TGTGCCAGCAGCGTAGGGGCTAGCGGGGGGAACACCGGGGAGCTGTTTTTT
15	TRBJ2-7	NA	TRBV5-6	CASSSGGLLSYEQYF	TGTGCCAGCAGCTCAGGGGGGCTTCTCTCCTACGAGCAGTACTTC
12	TRBJ2-1	TRBD1	TRBV4-1	CASRDRYNEQFF	TGCGCCAGCAGGGACAGGTACAATGAGCAGTTCTTC
14	TRBJ2-3	TRBD1	TRBV19	CASSWGQGADTQYF	TGTGCCAGTAGTTGGGGACAGGGGGCAGATACGCAGTATTTT
15	TRBJ1-4	TRBD1	TRBV30	CAWSVRQGAFEKLFF	TGTGCCTGGAGTGTACGCCAGGGGGCGTTTGAAAAACTGTTTTTT
16	TRBJ2-7	NA	TRBV2	CASREQGRRGPYEQYF	TGTGCCAGCAGGGAGCAGGGGAGAAGGGGACCCTACGAGCAGTACTTC
15	TRBJ2-5	NA	TRBV6-5	CASKIRGGAGETQYF	TGTGCCAGCAAAATCCGAGGGGGGGCAGGTGAGACCCAGTACTTC
15	TRBJ2-1	NA	TRBV7-9	CASSLVQVTYNEQFF	TGTGCCAGCAGCTTAGTACAGGTGACCTACAATGAGCAGTTCTTC
14	TRBJ2-1	NA	TRBV7-8	CASSWTPTYNEQFF	TGTGCCAGCAGCTGGACACCAACCTACAATGAGCAGTTCTTC
15	TRBJ1-3	NA	TRBV19	CASSFRQVTGNTIYF	TGTGCCAGTAGTTTCCGACAAGTCACTGGAAACACCATATATTTT
15	TRBJ2-2	NA	TRBV5-6	CASSARTGAVEELFF	TGTGCCAGCAGCGCCCGGACTGGCGCAGTGGAGGAGCTGTTTTTT
13	TRBJ1-2	NA	TRBV7-2	CASSLGGFYGYTF	TGTGCCAGCAGCTTAGGCGGATTCTATGGCTACACCTTC
16	TRBJ2-7	NA	TRBV7-6	CASSLVAPGQGYEQYF	TGTGCCAGCAGCTTAGTAGCACCAGGTCAGGGCTACGAGCAGTACTTC
14	TRBJ1-2	NA	TRBV27	CASSLSTGGYGYTF	TGTGCCAGCAGTTTATCGACGGGGGGGTATGGCTACACCTTC
13	TRBJ1-2	NA	TRBV5-6	CASSLPGHYGYTF	TGTGCCAGCAGCTTACCAGGGCACTATGGCTACACCTTC
13	TRBJ1-1	NA	TRBV29-1	CSVEEGGNTEAFF	TGCAGCGTTGAAGAGGGGGGGAACACTGAAGCTTTCTTT
14	TRBJ1-1	NA	TRBV30	CAWSVRSVYTEAFF	TGTGCCTGGAGTGTACGATCGGTTTACACTGAAGCTTTCTTT
13	TRBJ1-2	TRBD1	TRBV2	CATRDSGNYGYTF	TGTGCCACCCGGGACAGTGGCAACTATGGCTACACCTTC